Presented here are 14 T cell receptor beta chains from one specimen sequenced in a study of T cell changes during pregnancy in multiple sclerosis. TCRdb's table, derived via immunoSEQ multiplex PCR, lists solely in-frame clones and lacks some. This sample has fewer than 55,000 clones, with under 90% found just once. The sequencing here drew on peripheral blood, taken in the second trimester of pregnancy. These TCRs come from a female donor in good health, enrolled as a control in a pregnancy study.

The chain uses TRBV15 and TRBJ2-3, with 10 nucleotides matching TRBD2. This CDR3 has 16 amino acids. V shed 0 bases, J shed 6 bases, and the junction held 6 bases outside the gene matches. The germline gives CDR1 LNHNV, CDR2 YYDKDF (reference sequence). Here the CDR3 DNA reads TGTGCCACCAGCAGAGAAGCGGGGGGGCTCCACGATACGCAGTATTTT. Its translation is CATSREAGGLHDTQYF. The full variable domain, with the rest looked up from reference TRBV15 and TRBJ2-3, is DAMVIQNPRYQVTQFGKPVTLSCSQTLNHNVMYWYQQKSSQAPKLLFHYYDKDFNNEADTPDNFQSRRPNTSFCFLDIRSPGLGDTAMYLCATSREAGGLHDTQYFGPGTRLTVL.

The V gene is TRBV19, the J gene TRBJ2-5, with TRBD2 matching over 14 bases. Germline V gene sequence: CDR1 LNHDA, CDR2 SQIVND (reference sequence). The length of the CDR3 is 19 residues. Trimming took 3 bases from V and 4 from J; bases not matched to a gene: 13. As DNA, the CDR3 is TGTGCCAGTAGTATTCACGGGGGGGGGACTAGCGGGAGAAGAGAGACCCAGTACTTC. Translating gives CASSIHGGGTSGRRETQYF.

This clone was detected only once. The chain recombines TRBV7-2 with TRBJ1-2; D gene uncertain. Germline V lookup: CDR1 SGHTA, CDR2 FQGNSA. Trimming took 5 bases from V and 2 from J, leaving 9 bases between them. The CDR3 loop spans 13 amino acids. The CDR3 sequence: CASSETPNYGYTF. The CDR3 DNA sequence: TGTGCCAGCAGCGAGACTCCCAACTATGGCTACACCTTC.

V is TRBV30 and J is TRBJ2-3; 8 nucleotides align to TRBD1. J was trimmed by 0 bases and V by 5 bases; bases with no gene match: 4. This CDR3 contains 14 residues. Germline-derived CDR1 and CDR2 are GTSNPN and SVGIG (reference sequence). Here the CDR3 reads CAWVDRASTDTQYF. The CDR3 DNA sequence: TGTGCCTGGGTGGACAGGGCTAGCACAGATACGCAGTATTTT. The entire variable domain, with the rest obtained from reference TRBV30 and TRBJ2-3, is as follows: SQTIHQWPATLVQPVGSPLSLECTVEGTSNPNLYWYRQAAGRGLQLLFYSVGIGQISSEVPQNLSASRPQDRQFILSSKKLLLSDSGFYLCAWVDRASTDTQYFGPGTRLTVL.

CDR3 residues: CASSVGALTGPYGYTF. As DNA, the CDR3 is TGCGCCAGCAGCGTAGGGGCCTTGACAGGCCCCTATGGCTACACCTTC. V gene TRBV5-1 combines with J gene TRBJ1-2; D might be TRBD1 (6 bases). Germline V gene sequence: CDR1 SGHRS, CDR2 YFSETQ. V was pared by 4 bases and J by 4 bases, with 20 bases between. The CDR3 sequence is 16 residues long. The complete variable domain, with remaining parts taken from reference TRBV5-1 and TRBJ1-2, reads KAGVTQTPRYLIKTRGQQVTLSCSPISGHRSVSWYQQTPGQGLQFLFEYFSETQRNKGNFPGRFSGRQFSNSRSEMNVSTLELGDSALYLCASSVGALTGPYGYTFGSGTRLTVV.

The CDR3 here is CASSPSGSYNEQFF. CDR3 nucleotides: TGTGCCAGCAGTCCCTCCGGCTCCTACAATGAGCAGTTCTTC. The V gene is TRBV27, the J gene TRBJ2-1; D unclear. The V gene's germline CDR1 is MNHEY and CDR2 SMNVEV (reference sequence). This CDR3 contains 14 residues. Trimming took off 5 bases at V and 0 bases at J, with 8 bases between the two ends.

This clone occurred once. At one end, the junction sequence differs from germline, possibly due to a read error. This chain joins TRBV7-6 and TRBJ2-1; 9 bases map to TRBD2. This CDR3 has 16 amino acids. Germline V CDR1 and CDR2: SGHVS, FNYEAQ. CDR3 protein: CAGSHPSGATSYEQFF. The CDR3 bases are TGTGCCGGCAGCCATCCTAGCGGGGCTACATCATATGAGCAGTTCTTC. The full variable domain, with the rest looked up from reference TRBV7-6 and TRBJ2-1, is GAGVSQSPRYKVTKRGQDVALRCDPISGHVSLYWYRQALGQGPEFLTYFNYEAQQDKSGLPNDRFSAERPEGSISTLTIQRTEQRDSAMYRCAGSHPSGATSYEQFFGPGTRLTVL.

J is TRBJ2-7 and V is TRBV11-2; TRBD1 aligns across 8 bases. There are 14 residues in the CDR3. In germline, CDR1 is SGHAT, CDR2 FQNNGV. The V gene end was trimmed by 4 bases and the J gene end by 6 bases; junction bases not matched to a gene: 8. Here the CDR3 reads CASSSGQGRIEQYF. The CDR3 nucleotides read TGTGCCAGCAGCTCCGGACAGGGAAGGATCGAGCAGTACTTC.

This sequence joins TRBV5-1 and TRBJ1-3, with D unclear. The CDR3 runs to 17 residues. V was pared by 0 bases and J by 1 base, with 14 bases between. In germline, CDR1 is SGHRS, CDR2 YFSETQ. This CDR3 reads CASSLGSGRLSGNTIYF. DNA of the CDR3: TGCGCCAGCAGCTTGGGAAGTGGGCGATTATCTGGAAACACCATATATTTT.

The chain is built from TRBV29-1 and TRBJ2-7; perhaps TRBD1 as D (6 bases). This CDR3 contains 14 residues. The V end was cut by 3 bases, the J end by 4 bases, with 16 bases between. The germline V gene has CDR1 SQVTM and CDR2 ANQGSEA. Here the CDR3 reads CSVDLGTPPYEQYF. DNA of the CDR3: TGCAGCGTTGATCTAGGGACACCCCCTTACGAGCAGTACTTC.

The V gene is TRBV11-2, the J gene TRBJ1-2; the match to TRBD1 covers 9 bases. The V and J ends lost 2 bases and 7 bases, in that order; junction bases with no gene match: 8. From germline, CDR1 is SGHAT and CDR2 FQNNGV. The CDR3 extends over 15 amino acids. CDR3: CASSLPETGGSGYTF. CDR3 bases: TGTGCCAGCAGCTTACCTGAGACAGGGGGTTCTGGCTACACCTTC.

This clone showed up just once. This chain joins TRBV16 and TRBJ2-7; 8 bases fit TRBD1. Trimming cost V 0 bases and J 6 bases; bases outside gene matches: 7. Germline V lookup: CDR1 KGHSY, CDR2 FQNENV. The CDR3 contains 15 residues. CDR3 protein: CASSQSGRGRGEQYF. The DNA of the CDR3 is TGTGCCAGCAGCCAATCGGGCAGGGGGCGAGGCGAGCAGTACTTC.

This chain connects TRBV6-5 to TRBJ1-2; possible D gene TRBD1, 5 bases. CDR3 length equals 16 residues. Germline-derived CDR1 and CDR2 are MNHEY and SVGAGI. Trimming left V 4 bases short and J 4 bases short, with 19 bases between. CDR3 region: CASSSGGAELGYGYTF. In DNA form, the CDR3 reads TGTGCCAGCAGTTCTGGCGGGGCGGAACTGGGCTATGGCTACACCTTC.

This sequence joins TRBV19 and TRBJ2-5; 8 nucleotides match TRBD2. CDR3 size: 14 residues. From germline, CDR1 is LNHDA and CDR2 SQIVND (reference sequence). With 4 bases clipped from V and 6 bases from J, the junction kept 7 bases outside the gene matches. The CDR3 region is CASSSSGSGKTQYF. The CDR3 bases are TGTGCCAGTAGTAGCTCGGGTAGCGGGAAGACCCAGTACTTC.